This TCR beta chain stems from a study of control samples from healthy donors and cancer patients. Produced via immunoSEQ multiplex PCR; TCRdb's table is partial and in-frame only. The table has more than 140,000 clones, approximately 94% seen once. Germline CDR1 and CDR2: MNHNY and SVGAGI (reference sequence). J gave up 1 base and V 7 bases, and 3 bases lay outside the gene matches. This CDR3 region has 15 residues. The chain joins TRBV6-6 to TRBJ2-6, with 8 positions matching TRBD1. Sequenced material: blood. This sequence was found in a man aged 40-55 years in good health. The CDR3 DNA sequence: TGTGCCAGCACACAGGGGGGATCTGGGGCCAACGTCCTGACTTTC. Protein product: CASTQGGSGANVLTF.